One TCR beta chain is described in this entry. These data originate in a study of T cells after posttransplantation cyclophosphamide. Methotrexate plus calcineurin inhibitor accompanied controls' myeloablative marrow transplants; sampling was 1 year later. This CDR3 region has 14 residues. Trimming left V 6 bases short and J 2 bases short, with 14 bases between. In germline, CDR1 is KGHSH, CDR2 LQKENI. Sequenced by immunoSEQ multiplex PCR; TCRdb stores in-frame clones only, minus some. In the table there are approximately 16,000 clones, roughly 87% of which are singletons. V is TRBV18 and J is TRBJ2-7, with D perhaps TRBD2 (6 bases). This sequence was found in a male patient aged 45-59 years who received an allogeneic stem cell transplant from an unrelated donor, was CMV-positive, and had chronic GVHD only. Some of the T cells may derive from the graft donor. The sample here was PBMCs, taken after an allogeneic stem cell transplant with a calcineurin inhibitor and methotrexate. The CDR3 region is CASSPGLIPYEQYF. CDR3 in DNA: TGTGCCAGCTCTCCCGGACTAATCCCCTACGAGCAGTACTTC.